The source of this T cell receptor (beta chain) is a study of long-term antiretroviral therapy in people with HIV. Study-level background: The oldest samples precede the 2015 immediate-ART recommendation by about a decade.

The immunoSEQ assay was v3.0, run at survey level. Repertoires were generated with immunoSEQ multiplex PCR, while TCRdb's copy carries only in-frame clones and drops some. The data contain 35,000 to 40,000 clones, over 75% of them singletons. With 3 bases removed from V and 2 bases from J, the gap between germline ends came to 14 bases. The CDR3 covers 15 residues. Germline V lookup: CDR1 MNHNY, CDR2 SVGAGI (reference sequence). This clonotype originated in a man aged 18 to 35 with HIV. The sample in question was unsorted PBMCs, obtained 1.5 years after starting antiretroviral therapy. This chain uses TRBV6-6 with TRBJ2-7, with D tentatively TRBD2 (6 bases). CDR3 sequence reads: CASSYMDSGTYEQYF. The DNA of the CDR3 is TGTGCCAGCAGTTATATGGATAGCGGCACCTACGAGCAGTACTTC.